One and the same sample provided the 15 T cell receptor beta chains below, sequenced in a study of regulatory T cells in long-lasting Graves disease (dated by TCRdb to about 2021). To prepare the library, multiplex PCR was applied. The sequencer listed for this sample is Illumina HiSeq 4000. To build TCR beta libraries, CDR3 regions were amplified by Arm-PCR using iRepertoire HTBI primers. Clones were called with MiXCR by TCRdb after fastp trimmed the public reads at Q25, and only in-frame beta chains were retained. Each CDR3 protein gets just one entry, which takes the most common genes and DNA from the rows behind it. The sample has roughly 700,000 distinct CDR3 sequences on record, about 30% of them singletons. The ten largest clones capture around 42% of the sample. Read against the paper, the sample's time point label means: persistent/refractory GD, antithyroid drugs over 5 years with positive TRAb. RNA was extracted from PBMCs in TRIzol for both TCR sequencing and RNA sequencing.

Source: peripheral blood mononuclear cells (PBMCs), taken when the disease was refractory, from a patient treated with antithyroid drugs. These TCRs come from a female donor with Graves disease.

This chain uses TRBV7-9 with TRBJ1-1; no clear D gene. Trimming cost V 5 bases and J 5 bases, with 24 bases left between them. Germline V gene sequence: CDR1 SEHNR, CDR2 FQNEAQ (reference sequence). This CDR3 is built from 17 residues. The CDR3 sequence: CASSGVISERAATEAFF. In DNA form, the CDR3 reads TGTGCCAGCAGCGGAGTGATCAGCGAACGGGCAGCAACTGAAGCTTTCTTT.

This clonotype was counted between two and nine times. The rearrangement links TRBV18 to TRBJ1-1; perhaps TRBD1 as D (6 bases). CDR1 KGHSH and CDR2 LQKENI come from the germline V gene. The CDR3 is made up of 16 amino acids. V was cut by 3 bases and J by 5 bases, with 19 bases left in between. CDR3 sequence (DNA): TGTGCCAGCTCACCGCCCACTACACAGGGTCGGACTGAAGCTTTCTTT. It codes for CASSPPTTQGRTEAFF.

This rearrangement joins TRBV5-4 to TRBJ2-5; D possibly corresponds to TRBD1 (7 bases). V was clipped by 4 bases and J by 1 base, with 11 bases between them. Germline lookup yields CDR1 SGHNT and CDR2 YYREEE (reference sequence). The CDR3 is made up of 14 amino acids. CDR3: CASSAGQRQETQYF. CDR3 nucleotides: TGTGCCAGCAGCGCGGGACAGCGCCAAGAGACCCAGTACTTC.

The J gene is TRBJ2-7, the V gene TRBV7-9; TRBD1 is a possible D gene (5 bases). The CDR3 has 14 amino acids. Deletions cut 5 bases from V and 3 bases from J, with 14 bases between. From germline, CDR1 is SEHNR and CDR2 FQNEAQ (reference sequence). The CDR3 spells CASSPSTVLYEQYF. The CDR3, as DNA: TGTGCCAGCAGCCCCTCGACAGTGCTCTACGAGCAGTACTTC.

This clonotype was counted only a few times. The gene calls are TRBV10-3 and TRBJ2-5; D possibly uses TRBD1 or TRBD2 (5 bases each). CDR3 length equals 14 residues. In germline, CDR1 is ENHRY, CDR2 SYGVKD. V lost 0 bases, J lost 5 bases, and 10 bases lay in between. In DNA, the CDR3 is TGTGCCATCAGTGAGTCGCAGGGCGGGGAGACCCAGTACTTC. Protein sequence: CAISESQGGETQYF.

The rearrangement links TRBV6-1 to TRBJ1-3; weak D call: TRBD1 (5 bases). The CDR3 is 16 amino acids. V was cut by 6 bases and J by 4 bases, with 19 bases left in between. Germline V gene lookup returns CDR1 MNHNS and CDR2 SASEGT. CDR3 loop: CASSQRLAGSGNTIYF. The CDR3 DNA follows: TGTGCCAGCAGCCAGAGGCTGGCAGGGTCAGGAAACACCATATATTTT.

This clonotype turned up a few times. This chain joins TRBV15 and TRBJ1-2, with a weak D call TRBD1 (6 bases). The CDR3 is 13 amino acids. CDR1 and CDR2 (germline): LNHNV, YYDKDF (reference sequence). V lost 3 bases, J lost 8 bases, and 13 bases lay in between. The CDR3 protein is CATSSRGGQGYTF. For the CDR3, the DNA is TGTGCCACCAGCAGCCGAGGGGGGCAAGGCTACACCTTC.

The chain recombines TRBV25-1 with TRBJ2-7, with D perhaps TRBD2 (6 bases). In germline, CDR1 is MGHDK, CDR2 SYGVNS. This CDR3 contains 15 residues. The V gene lost 4 bases and the J gene lost 6 bases, with 19 bases spanning the gap. Written as DNA, the CDR3 is TGTGCCAGCAGTGCCTGGGACTGCGTGCGGGGCGAGCAGTACTTC. It encodes CASSAWDCVRGEQYF.

The CDR3, as DNA: TGTGCCAGCAGCTCCGGGCCGCGGACGGGGGCTTTCTTT. This gives the protein CASSSGPRTGAFF. V gene TRBV11-2 combines with J gene TRBJ1-1; no reliable D call. Trimming removed 4 bases from V and 11 bases from J, with 17 bases in between. Germline V gene data show CDR1 as SGHAT and CDR2 as FQNNGV. The CDR3 is 13 amino acids.

This clonotype has ten or more counts. J is TRBJ2-7 and V is TRBV12-3 or TRBV12-4, with 8 bases matching TRBD1. V lost 3 bases, J lost 5 bases, and 3 bases stayed unmatched. This CDR3 has 13 residues. The CDR3 sequence is CASSFDRGHEQYF. Written as DNA, the CDR3 is TGTGCCAGCAGTTTTGACAGGGGCCACGAGCAGTACTTC.

This clonotype was observed a handful of times. The chain employs TRBV19 and TRBJ1-5, with 12 bases aligning to TRBD1. The length of the CDR3 is 15 residues. Germline CDR1 LNHDA, CDR2 SQIVND (reference sequence). Trimming cost V 3 bases and J 7 bases; bases outside gene matches: 4. The CDR3 here is CASSIAGTGGQPQHF. CDR3 bases: TGTGCCAGTAGTATTGCCGGGACAGGGGGCCAGCCCCAGCATTTT.

This clonotype has a count of ten or more. The J gene is TRBJ2-5, the V gene TRBV12-5, with unresolved D. Germline CDR1 is LGHNT and CDR2 is FRNRAP. This CDR3 region has 13 residues. Trimming cost V 0 bases and J 6 bases, with 8 bases left between them. CDR3 sequence: CASGLVIEKTQYF. The CDR3 DNA reads TGTGCTAGTGGTTTGGTAATAGAGAAGACCCAGTACTTC.

The rearrangement joins TRBV9 to TRBJ1-1; D gene unclear. The CDR3 runs to 12 residues. V gave up 7 bases and J gave up 5 bases, with 12 bases separating them. The germline CDR1 and CDR2 sequences are SGDLS and YYNGEE. CDR3 nucleotides: TGTGCCAGCGCCAAGGTGGGAACTGAAGCTTTCTTT. Protein product: CASAKVGTEAFF.

V is TRBV20-1 and J is TRBJ1-5; TRBD1 matches 9 bases. V lost 3 bases, J lost 2 bases, and 5 bases stayed unmatched. This CDR3 has 15 amino acids. Looked up from germline, CDR1 is DFQATT and CDR2 is SNEGSKA (reference sequence). The CDR3 DNA is TGCAGTGCTAGGGGACAGGGCTTCGGCAATCAGCCCCAGCATTTT. Residues: CSARGQGFGNQPQHF.

This chain joins TRBV20-1 and TRBJ1-5; a possible D gene is TRBD1 (5 bases). With 2 bases removed from V and 2 bases from J, the gap between germline ends came to 16 bases. The CDR3 has 16 amino acids. Germline V gives CDR1 DFQATT, CDR2 SNEGSKA (reference sequence). CDR3 sequence (DNA): TGCAGTGCTAGACATCCCAGGGCTCCGGGCAATCAGCCCCAGCATTTT. The encoded protein is CSARHPRAPGNQPQHF.